These T cell receptor beta chains were read from a single sample in a study of cytomegalovirus exposure and HLA in healthy donors. Generated by immunoSEQ multiplex PCR, the TCRdb table keeps only in-frame clones and is missing some. Found here are fewer than 200,000 clones, 80% of them singletons; the top ten hold roughly 5%. Sequencing was done on a sample of PBMCs. Receptor source: a man aged 25-45 years in good health and CMV-seronegative. Each CDR3 is given with its conserved first and last residue. The order of the fields is V gene, clone size, CDR3 length, J gene, D gene, CDR3 protein, CDR3 DNA. A D gene is named only where the DNA matches it firmly. Where a row states a size, it is once, few, many or the class of an expanded clone; other rows omit it.

V: TRBV6-5; size: -; length: 13; J: TRBJ1-1; D: -; CDR3: CASSNIRNTEAFF; DNA: TGTGCCAGCAGCAACATAAGGAACACTGAAGCTTTCTTT
V: TRBV6-1; size: once; length: 14; J: TRBJ1-3; D: -; CDR3: CASSAQGGGNTIYF; DNA: TGTGCCAGCAGCGCACAGGGAGGGGGAAACACCATATATTTT
V: TRBV7-8; size: few; length: 14; J: TRBJ1-3; D: TRBD1; CDR3: CASRPGQAGNTIYF; DNA: TGTGCCAGCAGACCCGGACAGGCCGGAAACACCATATATTTT
V: TRBV27; size: -; length: 14; J: TRBJ2-3; D: -; CDR3: CASSLWGSTDTQYF; DNA: TGTGCCAGCAGTTTATGGGGCTCGACAGATACGCAGTATTTT
V: TRBV6-6; size: once; length: 15; J: TRBJ2-2; D: -; CDR3: CASSSLVGNTGELFF; DNA: TGTGCCAGCAGTTCACTAGTAGGGAACACCGGGGAGCTGTTTTTT
V: TRBV4-2; size: few; length: 15; J: TRBJ1-2; D: -; CDR3: CASSQEKQAYYGYTF; DNA: TGTGCCAGCAGCCAAGAAAAACAGGCCTACTATGGCTACACCTTC
V: TRBV7-8; size: -; length: 16; J: TRBJ1-1; D: TRBD1; CDR3: CASSLGATGERTEAFF; DNA: TGTGCCAGCAGCTTAGGGGCTACAGGGGAGAGGACTGAAGCTTTCTTT
V: TRBV30; size: -; length: 15; J: TRBJ1-3; D: -; CDR3: CAWSVPRDSGNTIYF; DNA: TGTGCCTGGAGTGTACCCAGGGACTCTGGAAACACCATATATTTT
V: TRBV4-3; size: -; length: 15; J: TRBJ1-2; D: -; CDR3: CASSQEIARGEGYTF; DNA: TGCGCCAGCAGCCAAGAAATCGCCAGGGGAGAGGGGTACACCTTC
V: TRBV7-2; size: -; length: 13; J: TRBJ2-7; D: -; CDR3: CASSRDFPYEQYF; DNA: TGTGCCAGCAGCCGGGACTTCCCCTACGAGCAGTACTTC